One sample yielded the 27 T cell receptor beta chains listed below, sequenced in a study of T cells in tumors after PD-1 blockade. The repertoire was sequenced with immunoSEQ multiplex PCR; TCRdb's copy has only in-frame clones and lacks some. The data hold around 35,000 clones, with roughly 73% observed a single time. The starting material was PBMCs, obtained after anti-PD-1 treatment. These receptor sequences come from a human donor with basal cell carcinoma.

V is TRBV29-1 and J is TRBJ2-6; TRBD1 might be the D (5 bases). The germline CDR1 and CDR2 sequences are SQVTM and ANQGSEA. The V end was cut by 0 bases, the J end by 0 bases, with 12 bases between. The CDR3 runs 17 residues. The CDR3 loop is CSVEDRQSTSGANVLTF. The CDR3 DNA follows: TGCAGCGTTGAAGACCGACAGAGTACCTCTGGGGCCAACGTCCTGACTTTC.

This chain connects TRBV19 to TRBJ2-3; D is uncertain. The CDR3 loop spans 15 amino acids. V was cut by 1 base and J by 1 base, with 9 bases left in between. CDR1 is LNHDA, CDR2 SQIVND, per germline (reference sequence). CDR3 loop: CASSIGQARTDTQYF. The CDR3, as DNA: TGTGCCAGTAGTATAGGGCAGGCCCGCACAGATACGCAGTATTTT. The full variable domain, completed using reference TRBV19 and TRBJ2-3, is DGGITQSPKYLFRKEGQNVTLSCEQNLNHDAMYWYRQDPGQGLRLIYYSQIVNDFQKGDIAEGYSVSREKKESFPLTVTSAQKNPTAFYLCASSIGQARTDTQYFGPGTRLTVL.

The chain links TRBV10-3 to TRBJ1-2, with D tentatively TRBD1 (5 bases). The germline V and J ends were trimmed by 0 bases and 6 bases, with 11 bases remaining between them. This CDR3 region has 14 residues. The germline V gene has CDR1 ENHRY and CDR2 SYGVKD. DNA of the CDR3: TGTGCCATCAGTGAGTCCGGGGGGTTGGATGGCTACACCTTC. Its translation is CAISESGGLDGYTF.

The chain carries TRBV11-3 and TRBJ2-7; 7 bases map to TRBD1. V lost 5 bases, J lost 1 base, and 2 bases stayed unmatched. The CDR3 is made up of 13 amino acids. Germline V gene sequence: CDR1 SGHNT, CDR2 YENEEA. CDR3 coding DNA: TGTGCCAGCAGCCTACAGGGGTCCTACGAGCAGTACTTC. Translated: CASSLQGSYEQYF.

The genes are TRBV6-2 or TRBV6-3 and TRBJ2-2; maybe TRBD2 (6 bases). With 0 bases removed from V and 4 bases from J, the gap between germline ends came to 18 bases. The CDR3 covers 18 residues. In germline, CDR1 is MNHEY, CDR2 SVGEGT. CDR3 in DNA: TGTGCCAGCAGTTACTCGTATGGGAGCGGGCGGGGCACCGGGGAGCTGTTTTTT. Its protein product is CASSYSYGSGRGTGELFF.

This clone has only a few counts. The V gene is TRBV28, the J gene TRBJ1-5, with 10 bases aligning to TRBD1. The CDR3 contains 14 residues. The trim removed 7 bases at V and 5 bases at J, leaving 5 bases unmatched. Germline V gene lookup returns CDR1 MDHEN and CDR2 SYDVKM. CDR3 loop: CASNGQGVYQPQHF. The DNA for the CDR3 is TGTGCCAGCAACGGACAGGGGGTTTATCAGCCCCAGCATTTT.

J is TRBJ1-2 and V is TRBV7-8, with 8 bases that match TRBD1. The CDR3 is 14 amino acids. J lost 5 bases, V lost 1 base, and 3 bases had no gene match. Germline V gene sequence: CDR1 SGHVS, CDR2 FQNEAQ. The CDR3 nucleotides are TGTGCCAGCAGCTTAGGGCAGGGGGCTTATGGCTACACCTTC. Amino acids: CASSLGQGAYGYTF.

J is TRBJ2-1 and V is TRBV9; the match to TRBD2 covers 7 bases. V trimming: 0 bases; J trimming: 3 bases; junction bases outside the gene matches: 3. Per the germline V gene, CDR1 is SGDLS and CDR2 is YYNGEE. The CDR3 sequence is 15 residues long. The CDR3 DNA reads TGTGCCAGCAGCGTAGGGGAGGGGTACTACAATGAGCAGTTCTTC. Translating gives CASSVGEGYYNEQFF. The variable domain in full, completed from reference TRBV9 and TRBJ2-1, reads DSGVTQTPKHLITATGQRVTLRCSPRSGDLSVYWYQQSLDQGLQFLIQYYNGEERAKGNILERFSAQQFPDLHSELNLSSLELGDSALYFCASSVGEGYYNEQFFGPGTRLTVL.

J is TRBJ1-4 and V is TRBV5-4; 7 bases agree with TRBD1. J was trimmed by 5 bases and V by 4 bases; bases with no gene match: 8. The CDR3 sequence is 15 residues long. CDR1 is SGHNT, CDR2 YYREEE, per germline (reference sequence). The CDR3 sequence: CASSRDSRTNEKLFF. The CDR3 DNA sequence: TGTGCCAGCAGCCGGGACAGCCGGACCAATGAAAAACTGTTTTTT.

This chain's CDR3 is CASSIRWGAGEKLFF. Here the CDR3 DNA reads TGTGCCAGTAGTATACGTTGGGGGGCCGGAGAAAAACTGTTTTTT. The chain joins TRBV19 to TRBJ1-4; D is possibly TRBD1 (6 bases). The CDR3 loop spans 15 amino acids. V was clipped by 2 bases and J by 8 bases, with 15 bases between them. The germline CDR1 and CDR2 sequences are LNHDA and SQIVND (reference sequence).

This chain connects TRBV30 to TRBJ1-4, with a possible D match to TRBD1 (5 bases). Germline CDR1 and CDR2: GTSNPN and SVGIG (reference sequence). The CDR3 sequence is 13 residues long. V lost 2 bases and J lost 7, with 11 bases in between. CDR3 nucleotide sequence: TGTGCCTGGAGTTTCCAGGGAGGTGAAAAACTGTTTTTT. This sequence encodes CAWSFQGGEKLFF.

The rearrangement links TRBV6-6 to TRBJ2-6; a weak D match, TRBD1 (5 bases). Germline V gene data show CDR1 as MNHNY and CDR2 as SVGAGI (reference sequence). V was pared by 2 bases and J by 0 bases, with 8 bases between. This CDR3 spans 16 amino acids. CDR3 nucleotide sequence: TGTGCCAGCAGTTACAGACAGACCTCTGGGGCCAACGTCCTGACTTTC. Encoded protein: CASSYRQTSGANVLTF.

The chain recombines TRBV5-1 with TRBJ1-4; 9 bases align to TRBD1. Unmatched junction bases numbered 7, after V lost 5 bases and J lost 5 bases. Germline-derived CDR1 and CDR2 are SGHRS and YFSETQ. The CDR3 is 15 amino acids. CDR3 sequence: CASRRGDRANEKLFF. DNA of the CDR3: TGCGCCAGCAGAAGGGGGGACAGGGCAAATGAAAAACTGTTTTTT.

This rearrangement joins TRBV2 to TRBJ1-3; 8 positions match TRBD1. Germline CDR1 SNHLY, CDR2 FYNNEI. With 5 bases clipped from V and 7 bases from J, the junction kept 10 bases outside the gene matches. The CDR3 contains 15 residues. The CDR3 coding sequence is TGTGCCAGCAGTTACGGTCGAACAGGGGGGAACACCATATATTTT. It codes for CASSYGRTGGNTIYF.

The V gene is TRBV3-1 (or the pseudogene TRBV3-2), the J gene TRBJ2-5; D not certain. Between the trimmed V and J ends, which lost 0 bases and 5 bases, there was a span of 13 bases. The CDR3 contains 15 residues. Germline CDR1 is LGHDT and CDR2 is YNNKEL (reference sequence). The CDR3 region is CASSQDLKLRETQYF. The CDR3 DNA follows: TGTGCCAGCAGCCAAGATCTCAAACTACGGGAGACCCAGTACTTC.

CDR3 residues: CASSHHHSLGAYYEQYF. As DNA, the CDR3 is TGCGCCAGCAGCCACCACCACAGCCTAGGGGCATACTACGAGCAGTACTTC. This chain uses TRBV4-3 with TRBJ2-7; D is possibly TRBD1 (5 bases). The CDR3 length is 17 residues. V lost 3 bases and J lost 3, with 21 bases in between. Germline values: CDR1 LGHNA, CDR2 YSLEER.

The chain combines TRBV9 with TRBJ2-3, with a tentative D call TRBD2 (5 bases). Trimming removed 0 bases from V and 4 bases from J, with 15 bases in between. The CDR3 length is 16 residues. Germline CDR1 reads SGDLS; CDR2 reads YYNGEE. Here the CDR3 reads CASSVVWTGGPDTQYF. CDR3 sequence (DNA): TGTGCCAGCAGCGTAGTCTGGACGGGCGGGCCAGATACGCAGTATTTT. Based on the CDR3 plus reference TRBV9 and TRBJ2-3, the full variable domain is DSGVTQTPKHLITATGQRVTLRCSPRSGDLSVYWYQQSLDQGLQFLIQYYNGEERAKGNILERFSAQQFPDLHSELNLSSLELGDSALYFCASSVVWTGGPDTQYFGPGTRLTVL.

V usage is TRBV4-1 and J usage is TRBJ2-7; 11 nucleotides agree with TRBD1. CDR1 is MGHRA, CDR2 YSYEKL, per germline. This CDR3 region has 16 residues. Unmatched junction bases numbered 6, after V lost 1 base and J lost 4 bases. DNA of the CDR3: TGCGCCAGCAGCCAAGTTAGCGGGACAGGGGGGTACGAGCAGTACTTC. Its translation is CASSQVSGTGGYEQYF.

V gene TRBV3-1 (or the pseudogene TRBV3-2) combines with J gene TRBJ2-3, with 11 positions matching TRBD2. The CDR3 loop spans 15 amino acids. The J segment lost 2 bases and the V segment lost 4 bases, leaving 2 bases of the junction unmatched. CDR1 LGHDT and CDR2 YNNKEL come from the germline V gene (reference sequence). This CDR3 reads CASSPSGGNTDTQYF. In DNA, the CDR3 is TGTGCCAGCAGCCCTAGCGGGGGGAACACAGATACGCAGTATTTT.

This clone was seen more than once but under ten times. The DNA of the CDR3 is TGTGCCAGCAGCTTAGTGACGAAGGGGATGAACACTGAAGCTTTCTTT. It translates to CASSLVTKGMNTEAFF. The J gene is TRBJ1-1, the V gene TRBV7-8; D possibly corresponds to TRBD1 (5 bases). Germline CDR1 SGHVS, CDR2 FQNEAQ. Trimming took off 1 base at V and 0 bases at J, with 12 bases between the two ends. The CDR3 totals 16 residues.

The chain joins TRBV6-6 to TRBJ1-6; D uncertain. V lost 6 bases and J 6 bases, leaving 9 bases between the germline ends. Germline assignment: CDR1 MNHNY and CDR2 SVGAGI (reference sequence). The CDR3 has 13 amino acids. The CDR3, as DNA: TGTGCCAGCAGCCTTCGACTTAATTCACCCCTCCACTTT. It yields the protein CASSLRLNSPLHF.

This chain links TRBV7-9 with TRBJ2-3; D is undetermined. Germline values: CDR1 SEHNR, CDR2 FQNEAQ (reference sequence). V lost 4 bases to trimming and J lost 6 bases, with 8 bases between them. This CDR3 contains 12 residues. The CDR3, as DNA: TGTGCCAGCAGCTCGGACGGGGATACGCAGTATTTT. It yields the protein CASSSDGDTQYF.

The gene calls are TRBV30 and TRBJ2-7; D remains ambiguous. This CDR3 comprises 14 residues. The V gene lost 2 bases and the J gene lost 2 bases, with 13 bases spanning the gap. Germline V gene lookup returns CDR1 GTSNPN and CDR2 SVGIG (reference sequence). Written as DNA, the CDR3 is TGTGCCTGGAGTCATAGTTTCCCCCCCTACGAGCAGTACTTC. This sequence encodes CAWSHSFPPYEQYF.

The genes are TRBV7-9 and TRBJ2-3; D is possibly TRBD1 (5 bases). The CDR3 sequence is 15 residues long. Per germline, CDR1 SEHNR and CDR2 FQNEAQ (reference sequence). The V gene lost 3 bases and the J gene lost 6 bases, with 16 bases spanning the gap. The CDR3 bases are TGTGCCAGCAGCTTTGAACGGCCCAGGGCGGATACGCAGTATTTT. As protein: CASSFERPRADTQYF. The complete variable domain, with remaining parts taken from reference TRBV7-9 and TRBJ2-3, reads DTGVSQNPRHKITKRGQNVTFRCDPISEHNRLYWYRQTLGQGPEFLTYFQNEAQLEKSRLLSDRFSAERPKGSFSTLEIQRTEQGDSAMYLCASSFERPRADTQYFGPGTRLTVL.

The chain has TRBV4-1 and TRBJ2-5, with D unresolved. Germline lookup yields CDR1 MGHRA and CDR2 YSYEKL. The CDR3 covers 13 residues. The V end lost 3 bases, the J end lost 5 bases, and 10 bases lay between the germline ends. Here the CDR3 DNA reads TGCGCCAGCAGCCAGGGTTTGGAGGAGACCCAGTACTTC. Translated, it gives CASSQGLEETQYF.

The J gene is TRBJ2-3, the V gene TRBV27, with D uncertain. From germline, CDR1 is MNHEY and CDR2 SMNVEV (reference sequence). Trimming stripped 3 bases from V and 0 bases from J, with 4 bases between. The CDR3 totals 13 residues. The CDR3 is CASSFSSTDTQYF. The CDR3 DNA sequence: TGTGCCAGCAGTTTTTCGAGCACAGATACGCAGTATTTT.

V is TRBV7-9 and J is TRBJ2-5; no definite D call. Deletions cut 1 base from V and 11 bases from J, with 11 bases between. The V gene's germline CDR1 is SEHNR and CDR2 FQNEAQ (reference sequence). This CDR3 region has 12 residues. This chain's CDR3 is CASSLVGDSQYF. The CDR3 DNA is TGTGCCAGCAGCTTAGTTGGGGATTCGCAGTACTTC.